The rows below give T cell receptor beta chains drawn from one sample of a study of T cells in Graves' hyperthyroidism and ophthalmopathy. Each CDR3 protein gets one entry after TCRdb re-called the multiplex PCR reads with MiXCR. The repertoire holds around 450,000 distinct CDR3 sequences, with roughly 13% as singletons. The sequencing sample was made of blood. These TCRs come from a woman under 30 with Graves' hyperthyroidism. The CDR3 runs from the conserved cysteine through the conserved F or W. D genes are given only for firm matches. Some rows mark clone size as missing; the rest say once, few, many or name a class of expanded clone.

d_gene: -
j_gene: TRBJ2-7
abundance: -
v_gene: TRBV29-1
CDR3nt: TGCAGCGGCAGGACAGCGGACCCAACCTACGAGCAGTACTTC
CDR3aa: CSGRTADPTYEQYF

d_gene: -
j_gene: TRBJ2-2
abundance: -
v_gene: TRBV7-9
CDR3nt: TGTGCCAGCAACCCCCCTTGGGGGGAGCTGTTTTTT
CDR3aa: CASNPPWGELFF

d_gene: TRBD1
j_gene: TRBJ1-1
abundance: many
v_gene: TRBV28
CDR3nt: TGTGCCAGCAACATTCAGGGGGCTCGTGAGGCTTTCTTT
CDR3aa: CASNIQGAREAFF

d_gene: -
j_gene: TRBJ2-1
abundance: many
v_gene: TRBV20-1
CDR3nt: TGCAGTGCTAGAGATCGAGAGGGCGGGATGCTTTACAATGAGCAGTTCTTC
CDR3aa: CSARDREGGMLYNEQFF

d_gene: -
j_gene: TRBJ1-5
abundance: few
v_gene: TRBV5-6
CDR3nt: TGTGCCAGCAGCTTTTATCCAGGGAATCAGCCCCAGCATTTT
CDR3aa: CASSFYPGNQPQHF

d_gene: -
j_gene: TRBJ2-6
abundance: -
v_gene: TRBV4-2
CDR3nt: TGTGCCAGCAGCCAAGAAGCAGGGCCCTCTGGGGCCAACGTCCTGACTTTC
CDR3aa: CASSQEAGPSGANVLTF

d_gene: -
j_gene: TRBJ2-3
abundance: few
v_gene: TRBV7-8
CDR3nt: TGTGCCAGCAGAAGGGACTTCGGCGTCACAGATACGCAGTATTTT
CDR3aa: CASRRDFGVTDTQYF

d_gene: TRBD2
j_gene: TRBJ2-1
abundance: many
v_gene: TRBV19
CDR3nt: TGTGCCAGTAGCGCGACGACTAGCGGGAGAAGCACCTACAATGAGCAGTTCTTC
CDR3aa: CASSATTSGRSTYNEQFF

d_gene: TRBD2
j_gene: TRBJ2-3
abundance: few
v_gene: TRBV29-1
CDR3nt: TGCAGCGTTGAAATAGCGGGAGGGATAGATACGCAGTATTTT
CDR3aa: CSVEIAGGIDTQYF

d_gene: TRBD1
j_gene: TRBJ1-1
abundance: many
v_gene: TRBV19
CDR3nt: TGTGCCAGCGCCAGCCCTCGGGGACAGGTGGGCACTGAAGCTTTCTTT
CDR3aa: CASASPRGQVGTEAFF

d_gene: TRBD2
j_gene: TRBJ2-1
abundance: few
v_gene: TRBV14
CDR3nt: TGTGCCAGCAGCAGACTAGCGGAGCAGTTCTTC
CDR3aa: CASSRLAEQFF

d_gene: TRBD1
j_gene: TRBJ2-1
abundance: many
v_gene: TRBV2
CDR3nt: TGTGCCAGCAGTTGGGGACAGGGGTCCTACAATGAGCAGTTCTTC
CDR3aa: CASSWGQGSYNEQFF

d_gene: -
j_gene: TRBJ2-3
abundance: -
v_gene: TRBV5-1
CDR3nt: TGCGCCAGCAGCGCCGGGGGCGCAGATACGCAGTATTTT
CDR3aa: CASSAGGADTQYF

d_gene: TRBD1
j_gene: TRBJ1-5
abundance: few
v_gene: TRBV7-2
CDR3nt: TGTGCCAGCAGCTTGCGCGGGACAGGCTTGACTAGCAATCAGCCCCAGCATTTT
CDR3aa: CASSLRGTGLTSNQPQHF

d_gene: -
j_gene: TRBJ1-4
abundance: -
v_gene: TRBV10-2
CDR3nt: TGCGCCAGCAGTGAACTTGAAAAACTGTTTTTT
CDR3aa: CASSELEKLFF

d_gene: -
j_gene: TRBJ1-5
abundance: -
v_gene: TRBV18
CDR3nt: TGTGCCAGCTCACCGTACACTAATAGCAATCAGCCCCAGCATTTT
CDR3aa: CASSPYTNSNQPQHF

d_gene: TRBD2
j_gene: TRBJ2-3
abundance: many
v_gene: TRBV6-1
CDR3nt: TGTGCCAGCAGTTTCCCGGGGGGACTAGCACTGGCAGATACGCAGTATTTT
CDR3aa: CASSFPGGLALADTQYF

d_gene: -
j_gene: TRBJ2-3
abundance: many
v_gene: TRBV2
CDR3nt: TGTGCCAGCAATCAAAGGGGCCGCACAGATACGCAGTATTTT
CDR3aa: CASNQRGRTDTQYF

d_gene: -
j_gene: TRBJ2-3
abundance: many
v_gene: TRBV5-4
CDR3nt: TGTGCCAGCAGCCCAAAGGAGCGGGATACGCAGTATTTT
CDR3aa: CASSPKERDTQYF

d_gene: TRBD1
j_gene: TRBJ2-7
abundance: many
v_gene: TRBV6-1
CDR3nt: TGTGCCAGCAGACAGGGGTCGTCCTACGAGCAGTACTTC
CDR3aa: CASRQGSSYEQYF

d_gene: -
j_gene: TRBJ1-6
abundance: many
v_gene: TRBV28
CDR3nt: TGTGCCAGCAGTTTGCAGGGGTCACCCCTCCACTTT
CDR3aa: CASSLQGSPLHF

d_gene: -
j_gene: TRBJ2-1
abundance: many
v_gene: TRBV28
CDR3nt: TGTGCCAGCAGTTACCCAGCCACAGACAATGAGCAGTTCTTC
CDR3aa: CASSYPATDNEQFF